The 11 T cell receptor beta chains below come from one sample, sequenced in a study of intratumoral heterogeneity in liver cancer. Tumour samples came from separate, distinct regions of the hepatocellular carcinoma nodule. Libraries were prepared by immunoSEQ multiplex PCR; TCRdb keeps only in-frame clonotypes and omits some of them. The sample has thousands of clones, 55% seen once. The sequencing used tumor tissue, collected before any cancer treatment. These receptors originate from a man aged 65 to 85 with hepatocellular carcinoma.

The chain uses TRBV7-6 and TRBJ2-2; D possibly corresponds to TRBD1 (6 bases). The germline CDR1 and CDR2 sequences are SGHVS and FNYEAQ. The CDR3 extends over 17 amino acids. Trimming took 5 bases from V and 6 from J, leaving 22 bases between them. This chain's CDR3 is CASSRYGGAVRAGELFF. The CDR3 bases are TGTGCCAGCAGCCGTTATGGGGGCGCGGTTCGGGCCGGGGAGCTGTTTTTT.

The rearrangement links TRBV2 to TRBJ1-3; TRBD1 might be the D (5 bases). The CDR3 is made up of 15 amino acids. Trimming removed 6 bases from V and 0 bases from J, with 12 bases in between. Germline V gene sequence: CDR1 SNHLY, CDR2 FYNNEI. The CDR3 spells CASSATGVSGNTIYF. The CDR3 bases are TGTGCCAGCAGCGCAACAGGCGTCTCTGGAAACACCATATATTTT.

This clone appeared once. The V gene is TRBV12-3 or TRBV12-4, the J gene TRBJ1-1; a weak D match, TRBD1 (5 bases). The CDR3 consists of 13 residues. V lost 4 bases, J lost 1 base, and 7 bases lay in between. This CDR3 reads CASSWDGNTEAFF. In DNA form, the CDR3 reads TGTGCCAGCAGTTGGGACGGGAACACTGAAGCTTTCTTT.

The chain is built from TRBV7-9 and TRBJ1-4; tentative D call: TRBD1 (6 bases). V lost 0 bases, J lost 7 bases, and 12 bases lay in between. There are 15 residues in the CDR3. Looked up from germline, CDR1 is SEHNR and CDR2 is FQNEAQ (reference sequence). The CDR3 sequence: CASSLAEGEGEKLFF. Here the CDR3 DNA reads TGTGCCAGCAGCTTAGCAGAGGGGGAGGGTGAAAAACTGTTTTTT.

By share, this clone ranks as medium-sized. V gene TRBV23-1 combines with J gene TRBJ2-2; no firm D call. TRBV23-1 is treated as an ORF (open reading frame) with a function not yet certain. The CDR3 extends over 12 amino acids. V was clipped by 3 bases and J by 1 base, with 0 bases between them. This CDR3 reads CASSQNTGELFF. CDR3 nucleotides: TGCGCCAGCAGTCAGAACACCGGGGAGCTGTTTTTT.

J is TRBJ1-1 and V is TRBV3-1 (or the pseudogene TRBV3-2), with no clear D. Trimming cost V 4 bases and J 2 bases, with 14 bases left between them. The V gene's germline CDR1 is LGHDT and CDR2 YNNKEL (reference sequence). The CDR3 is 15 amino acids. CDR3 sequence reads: CASSPLGRTNTEAFF. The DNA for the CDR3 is TGTGCCAGCAGCCCACTAGGACGGACTAACACTGAAGCTTTCTTT.

In nucleotides, the CDR3 is TGTGCCAGCAGAGAGACAGAGTACTATGGCTACACCTTC. Translated: CASRETEYYGYTF. The chain uses TRBV12-3 or TRBV12-4 and TRBJ1-2, with D possibly TRBD1 on 5 matching bases. The V and J ends lost 6 bases and 3 bases respectively, with 11 bases between them. The CDR3 sequence is 13 residues long.

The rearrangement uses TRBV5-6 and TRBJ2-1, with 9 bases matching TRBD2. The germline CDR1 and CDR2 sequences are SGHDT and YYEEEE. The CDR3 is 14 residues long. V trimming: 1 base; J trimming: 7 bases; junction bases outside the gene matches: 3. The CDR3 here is CASSLPSGVNEQFF. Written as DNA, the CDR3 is TGTGCCAGCAGCTTGCCTAGCGGGGTGAATGAGCAGTTCTTC.

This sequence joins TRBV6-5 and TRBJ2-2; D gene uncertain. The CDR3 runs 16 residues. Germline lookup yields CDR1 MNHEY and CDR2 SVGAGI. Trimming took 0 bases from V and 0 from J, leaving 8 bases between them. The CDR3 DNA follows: TGTGCCAGCAGTTACTCGATCTCCCCGAACACCGGGGAGCTGTTTTTT. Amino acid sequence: CASSYSISPNTGELFF.

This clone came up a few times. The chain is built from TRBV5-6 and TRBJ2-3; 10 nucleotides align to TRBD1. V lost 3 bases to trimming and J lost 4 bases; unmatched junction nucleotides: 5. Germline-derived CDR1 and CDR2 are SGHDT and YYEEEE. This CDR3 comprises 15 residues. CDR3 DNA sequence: TGTGCCAGCAGCTCCCTGACAGGGGGCCCAGATACGCAGTATTTT. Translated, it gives CASSSLTGGPDTQYF.

CDR3 protein: CATSRDLTDYEQYV. DNA of the CDR3: TGTGCCACCAGCAGAGATTTGACCGACTACGAGCAGTACGTC. This rearrangement joins TRBV15 to TRBJ2-7; no clear D gene. Germline V gene sequence: CDR1 LNHNV, CDR2 YYDKDF (reference sequence). Deletions cut 0 bases from V and 3 bases from J, with 9 bases between. This CDR3 has 14 residues.